Presented here are 22 T cell receptor beta chains from one specimen sequenced in a study of PD-L1 blockade in urothelial cancer. The protocol was immunoSEQ multiplex PCR, while the TCRdb copy is restricted to in-frame clones and leaves out a portion. The sample includes under 40,000 clones, over 75% of them seen just once. Sequenced material: PBMCs, taken around atezolizumab (anti-PD-L1) treatment. The origin of the receptors is a man aged 70-80 years with urothelial cancer.

J is TRBJ1-2 and V is TRBV25-1, with a weak D call TRBD1 (5 bases). The CDR3 is 15 residues long. CDR1 is MGHDK and CDR2 is SYGVNS in the germline V gene. With 1 base removed from V and 1 base from J, the gap between germline ends came to 10 bases. The chain's CDR3 is CASSEWGESNYGYTF. The CDR3 DNA is TGTGCCAGCAGTGAATGGGGGGAAAGTAACTATGGCTACACCTTC.

The chain links TRBV9 to TRBJ2-3; D call uncertain. Germline values: CDR1 SGDLS, CDR2 YYNGEE. Trimming took 4 bases from V and 4 from J, leaving 7 bases between them. The CDR3 loop spans 12 amino acids. CDR3 sequence (DNA): TGTGCCAGCAGCCTCGAGGCAGATACGCAGTATTTT. This gives the protein CASSLEADTQYF.

The chain is built from TRBV20-1 and TRBJ1-2; a possible D gene is TRBD1 (6 bases). Per the germline V gene, CDR1 is DFQATT and CDR2 is SNEGSKA (reference sequence). This CDR3 comprises 11 residues. V lost 7 bases and J lost 12, with 18 bases in between. Written as DNA, the CDR3 is TGCAGTGTCCAACAGGGTGGGTTAAACACCTTC. Its protein product is CSVQQGGLNTF.

The sample holds one count of this clone. The chain has TRBV19 and TRBJ1-4; 9 nucleotides line up with TRBD1. The ends lost 6 bases at V and 0 bases at J; junction bases unmatched: 14. Germline V gives CDR1 LNHDA, CDR2 SQIVND (reference sequence). CDR3 length: 19 amino acids. CDR3 bases: TGTGCCAGTAGCCCACCCCTGGGACAGGGAGGGCCAACTAATGAAAAACTGTTTTTT. Protein sequence: CASSPPLGQGGPTNEKLFF.

The chain carries TRBV10-3 and TRBJ1-1; no clear D gene. V lost 0 bases to trimming and J lost 5 bases, with 16 bases between them. The CDR3 runs to 16 residues. Germline assignment: CDR1 ENHRY and CDR2 SYGVKD. The CDR3 nucleotides read TGTGCCATCAGTGAGTCACTTAGGAGCACGGGGACTGAAGCTTTCTTT. Its translation is CAISESLRSTGTEAFF.

The gene calls are TRBV7-6 and TRBJ1-3; D is unclear. Germline V gene data show CDR1 as SGHVS and CDR2 as FNYEAQ. This CDR3 comprises 17 residues. Trimming stripped 5 bases from V and 0 bases from J, with 17 bases between. CDR3 amino acids: CASSPGFYQTSGNTIYF. In nucleotides, the CDR3 is TGTGCCAGCAGCCCGGGGTTTTATCAGACCTCTGGAAACACCATATATTTT.

This sequence joins TRBV5-1 and TRBJ1-5; D is perhaps TRBD1 (5 bases). V was shortened by 4 bases and J by 4 bases, with 12 bases between the two germline ends. Germline CDR1 and CDR2: SGHRS and YFSETQ. This CDR3 has 14 amino acids. CDR3 nucleotide sequence: TGCGCCAGCAGCATATCAGGGTTGAATCAGCCCCAGCATTTT. It translates to CASSISGLNQPQHF.

CDR3: CASSPPTGELFF. The CDR3 DNA sequence: TGTGCCAGCAGCCCTCCCACCGGGGAGCTGTTTTTT. The chain employs TRBV6-5 and TRBJ2-2; D is uncertain. V lost 6 bases and J lost 4, with 6 bases in between. Germline-derived CDR1 and CDR2 are MNHEY and SVGAGI. This CDR3 contains 12 residues.

This clone occurred once. The J gene is TRBJ2-5, the V gene TRBV5-1; 9 bases line up with TRBD2. V lost 0 bases to trimming and J lost 4 bases; unmatched junction nucleotides: 10. The germline V gene has CDR1 SGHRS and CDR2 YFSETQ. This CDR3 contains 17 residues. CDR3 sequence: CASSLAQRGAGGETQYF. CDR3 nucleotide sequence: TGCGCCAGCAGCTTGGCCCAGCGGGGGGCCGGGGGAGAGACCCAGTACTTC.

The chain has TRBV29-1 and TRBJ2-2; 7 bases line up with TRBD2. J was trimmed by 3 bases and V by 7 bases; bases with no gene match: 5. The CDR3 totals 13 residues. Per germline, CDR1 SQVTM and CDR2 ANQGSEA. CDR3: CSGGGWDTGELFF. For the CDR3, the DNA is TGCAGCGGGGGGGGTTGGGACACCGGGGAGCTGTTTTTT.

The J gene is TRBJ2-1, the V gene TRBV6-5; no clear D. Germline CDR1 and CDR2: MNHEY and SVGAGI. There are 11 residues in the CDR3. The ends were cut back, 5 bases at V and 6 bases at J, with 5 bases in the middle. The CDR3 is CASSRGNEQFF. The CDR3 DNA reads TGTGCCAGCAGTAGAGGCAATGAGCAGTTCTTC.

This clone was detected only once. The chain employs TRBV7-8 and TRBJ2-1; no reliable D call. Germline loops: CDR1 SGHVS, CDR2 FQNEAQ. The CDR3 runs to 14 residues. Trimming pared 1 base from V and 0 bases from J, leaving 4 bases between. CDR3 sequence reads: CASSLVNSYNEQFF. As DNA, the CDR3 is TGTGCCAGCAGCTTAGTCAACTCCTACAATGAGCAGTTCTTC.

The CDR3 DNA is TGTGCCAGCAGCTCTCGGGTCCTACCCTCCTACGAGCAGTACTTC. It translates to CASSSRVLPSYEQYF. The chain couples TRBV5-6 to TRBJ2-7; unclear D gene. The CDR3 has 15 amino acids. The V gene's germline CDR1 is SGHDT and CDR2 YYEEEE. The germline V and J ends were trimmed by 3 bases and 0 bases, with 13 bases remaining between them.

A single count supports this clone. The rearrangement uses TRBV11-2 and TRBJ1-1; weak D call: TRBD1 (6 bases). The CDR3 runs 17 residues. Germline V lookup: CDR1 SGHAT, CDR2 FQNNGV. Deletions cut 5 bases from V and 1 base from J, with 20 bases between. The DNA of the CDR3 is TGTGCCAGCAGCCCTGGACAGACCTATCTGGGGAACACTGAAGCTTTCTTT. Encoded protein: CASSPGQTYLGNTEAFF.

This clone was seen more than once but under ten times. The V and J genes are TRBV28 and TRBJ1-2; D may be TRBD1 (6 bases). Germline CDR1 reads MDHEN; CDR2 reads SYDVKM. This CDR3 comprises 14 residues. V gave up 5 bases and J gave up 3 bases, with 13 bases separating them. The CDR3: CASSTTGRDYGYTF. Written as DNA, the CDR3 is TGTGCCAGCAGTACCACAGGGCGTGACTATGGCTACACCTTC.

V is TRBV9 and J is TRBJ2-3; D ambiguous. Trimming stripped 0 bases from V and 3 bases from J, with 11 bases between. The CDR3 has 15 amino acids. Germline V lookup: CDR1 SGDLS, CDR2 YYNGEE. The CDR3 reads CASSVVAFTTDTQYF. CDR3 nucleotides: TGTGCCAGCAGCGTAGTGGCCTTCACGACAGATACGCAGTATTTT.

The rearrangement links TRBV2 to TRBJ1-1, with D unresolved. The CDR3 loop spans 11 amino acids. Germline lookup yields CDR1 SNHLY and CDR2 FYNNEI. V lost 5 bases and J 9 bases, leaving 10 bases between the germline ends. In DNA, the CDR3 is TGTGCCAGCAGTCCCCAGTCGCAAGCTTTCTTT. Translation gives CASSPQSQAFF.

The chain couples TRBV7-2 to TRBJ1-1, with 7 bases fitting TRBD1. CDR3 size: 13 residues. Germline lookup yields CDR1 SGHTA and CDR2 FQGNSA. V shed 5 bases, J shed 5 bases, and the junction held 5 bases outside the gene matches. DNA for the CDR3: TGTGCCAGCAGCGGCAGACAGGGAACTGAAGCTTTCTTT. Translated: CASSGRQGTEAFF. The full variable domain, completed using reference TRBV7-2 and TRBJ1-1, is GAGVSQSPSNKVTEKGKDVELRCDPISGHTALYWYRQSLGQGLEFLIYFQGNSAPDKSGLPSDRFSAERTGGSVSTLTIQRTQQEDSAVYLCASSGRQGTEAFFGQGTRLTVV.

This chain joins TRBV19 and TRBJ1-2; maybe TRBD1 (5 bases). CDR3 length: 12 residues. Germline CDR1 is LNHDA and CDR2 is SQIVND (reference sequence). V was shortened by 0 bases and J by 6 bases, with 5 bases between the two germline ends. The chain's CDR3 is CASSIEGDGYTF. DNA for the CDR3: TGTGCCAGTAGTATAGAAGGGGATGGCTACACCTTC.

The chain recombines TRBV7-8 with TRBJ2-5; TRBD2 aligns across 8 bases. V trimming: 6 bases; J trimming: 1 base; junction bases outside the gene matches: 7. Looked up from germline, CDR1 is SGHVS and CDR2 is FQNEAQ. The CDR3 sequence is 15 residues long. The CDR3 loop is CASRSRSGGQETQYF. Written as DNA, the CDR3 is TGTGCCAGCAGATCGCGGAGCGGGGGCCAAGAGACCCAGTACTTC.

The rearrangement joins TRBV15 to TRBJ2-6; D call uncertain. CDR1 is LNHNV and CDR2 is YYDKDF in the germline V gene (reference sequence). Deletions cut 1 base from V and 1 base from J, with 2 bases between. The CDR3 is 14 residues long. Here the CDR3 reads CATSRASGANVLTF. Here the CDR3 DNA reads TGTGCCACCAGCAGAGCGTCTGGGGCCAACGTCCTGACTTTC.

This chain joins TRBV30 and TRBJ1-2, with D maybe TRBD1 (6 bases). The CDR3 totals 15 residues. V shed 5 bases and J shed 2 bases, with 18 bases lying between them. Germline V CDR1 and CDR2: GTSNPN, SVGIG (reference sequence). CDR3 sequence: CAWETHGQINYGYTF. In DNA, the CDR3 is TGTGCCTGGGAGACCCATGGACAGATAAACTATGGCTACACCTTC.